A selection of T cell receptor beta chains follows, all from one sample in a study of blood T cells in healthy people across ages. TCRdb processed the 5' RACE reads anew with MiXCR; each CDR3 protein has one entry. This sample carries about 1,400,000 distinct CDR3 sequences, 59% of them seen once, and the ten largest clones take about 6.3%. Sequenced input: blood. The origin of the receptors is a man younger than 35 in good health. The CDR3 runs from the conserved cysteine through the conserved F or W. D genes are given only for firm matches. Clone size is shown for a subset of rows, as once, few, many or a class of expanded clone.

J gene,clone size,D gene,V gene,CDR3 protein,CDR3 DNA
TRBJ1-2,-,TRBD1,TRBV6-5,CASYRGPNYGYTF,TGTGCCAGCTACAGGGGGCCTAACTATGGCTACACCTTC
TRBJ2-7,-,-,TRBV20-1,CSARALGTYEQYF,TGCAGTGCTAGAGCTTTAGGGACCTACGAGCAGTACTTC
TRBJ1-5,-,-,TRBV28,CASSGNQPQHF,TGTGCCAGCTCGGGCAATCAGCCCCAGCATTTT
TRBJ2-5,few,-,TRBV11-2,CASSSIPGETQYF,TGTGCCAGCAGCTCCATCCCGGGAGAGACCCAGTACTTC
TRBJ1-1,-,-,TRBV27,CASSRSAEAFF,TGTGCCAGCAGTAGGAGTGCTGAAGCTTTCTTT
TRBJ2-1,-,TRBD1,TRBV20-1,CSALLPGQPFNEQFF,TGCAGTGCTCTTCTACCGGGACAGCCCTTTAATGAGCAGTTCTTC
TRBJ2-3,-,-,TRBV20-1,CSETQDLDTQYF,TGCAGTGAAACTCAGGATTTGGATACGCAGTATTTT
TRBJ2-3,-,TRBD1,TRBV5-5,CASSWDKRDSSTDTQYF,TGTGCCAGCAGCTGGGACAAACGGGACAGCTCGACAGATACGCAGTATTTT
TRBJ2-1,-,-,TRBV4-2,CASSQDGSGPHNEQFF,TGTGCCAGCAGCCAAGATGGGTCTGGGCCACACAATGAGCAGTTCTTC
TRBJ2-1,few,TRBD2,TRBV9,CASSAETGLAAYNEQFF,TGTGCCAGCAGCGCTGAAACGGGACTAGCGGCTTACAATGAGCAGTTCTTC
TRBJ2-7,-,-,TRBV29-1,CSVSSRQGNRYEQYF,TGCAGCGTCTCATCCCGGCAGGGGAATAGGTACGAGCAGTACTTC
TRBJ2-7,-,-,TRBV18,CASSPLGRGDYEQYF,TGTGCCAGCTCACCACTGGGTAGGGGCGACTACGAGCAGTACTTC
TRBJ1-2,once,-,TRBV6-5,CASSTPSRQAGGYTF,TGTGCCAGCAGTACCCCCAGTCGGCAGGCCGGGGGCTACACCTTC
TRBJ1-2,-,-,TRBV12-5,CASGPAPLTAGADYGYTF,TGTGCTAGTGGTCCCGCACCCCTGACAGCGGGGGCGGACTATGGCTACACCTTC
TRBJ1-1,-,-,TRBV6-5,CASRGDTNEAFF,TGTGCCAGCAGGGGGGACACTAATGAGGCTTTCTTT
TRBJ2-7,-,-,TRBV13,CASSRRTVSNEQYF,TGTGCCAGCAGCCGTAGAACCGTTAGCAACGAGCAGTACTTC
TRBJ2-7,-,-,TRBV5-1,CASSLRQEPHEQYF,TGCGCCAGCAGCCTGCGACAGGAACCCCACGAGCAGTACTTC
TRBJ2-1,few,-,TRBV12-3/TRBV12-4,CASRPQGRNEQFF,TGTGCCAGCAGACCACAGGGACGGAATGAGCAGTTCTTC
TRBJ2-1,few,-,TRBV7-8,CASSTHGTFVNEQFF,TGTGCCAGCAGCACCCATGGGACTTTCGTCAATGAGCAGTTCTTC
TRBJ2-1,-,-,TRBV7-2,CASSLGVLQFF,TGTGCCAGCAGCTTAGGTGTGTTGCAGTTCTTC
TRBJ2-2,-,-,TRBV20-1,CSAEGSNTGELFF,TGCAGTGCGGAAGGATCGAACACCGGGGAGCTGTTTTTT